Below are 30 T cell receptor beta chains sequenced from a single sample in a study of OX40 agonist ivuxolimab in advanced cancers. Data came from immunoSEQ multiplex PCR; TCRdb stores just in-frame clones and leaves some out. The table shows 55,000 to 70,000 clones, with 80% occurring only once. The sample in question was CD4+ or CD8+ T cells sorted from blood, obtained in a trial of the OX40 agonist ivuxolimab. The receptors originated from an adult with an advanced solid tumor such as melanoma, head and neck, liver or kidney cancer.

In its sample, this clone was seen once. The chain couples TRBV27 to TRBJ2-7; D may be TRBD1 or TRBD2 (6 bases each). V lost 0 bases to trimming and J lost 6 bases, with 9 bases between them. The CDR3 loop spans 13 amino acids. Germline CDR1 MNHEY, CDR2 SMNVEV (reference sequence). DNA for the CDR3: TGTGCCAGCAGTTTATCGGGGGGCGGCGAGCAGTACTTC. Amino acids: CASSLSGGGEQYF.

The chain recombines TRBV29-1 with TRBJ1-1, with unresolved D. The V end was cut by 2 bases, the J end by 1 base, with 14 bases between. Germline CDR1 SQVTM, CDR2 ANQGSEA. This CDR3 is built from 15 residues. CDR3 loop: CSVEYSARKNTEAFF. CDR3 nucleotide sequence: TGCAGCGTTGAATACAGTGCGCGGAAGAACACTGAAGCTTTCTTT.

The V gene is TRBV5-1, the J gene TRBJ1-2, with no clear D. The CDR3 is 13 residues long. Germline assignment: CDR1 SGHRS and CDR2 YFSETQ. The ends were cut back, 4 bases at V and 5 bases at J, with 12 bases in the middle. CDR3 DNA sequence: TGCGCCAGCAGCCTAACCCTATTATATGGCTACACCTTC. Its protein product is CASSLTLLYGYTF.

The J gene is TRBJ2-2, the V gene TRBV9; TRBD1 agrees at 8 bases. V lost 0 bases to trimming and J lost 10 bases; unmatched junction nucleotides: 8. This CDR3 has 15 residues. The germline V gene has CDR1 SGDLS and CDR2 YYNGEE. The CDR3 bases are TGTGCCAGCAGCGTAGGACAGGGGATCAGCGTGGAGCTGTTTTTT. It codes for CASSVGQGISVELFF.

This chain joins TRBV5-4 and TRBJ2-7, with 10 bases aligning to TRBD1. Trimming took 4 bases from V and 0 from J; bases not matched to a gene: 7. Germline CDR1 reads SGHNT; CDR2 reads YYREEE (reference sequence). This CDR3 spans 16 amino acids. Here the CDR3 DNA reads TGTGCCAGCAGCAGGTCGGGACAGGGGTACTCCTACGAGCAGTACTTC. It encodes CASSRSGQGYSYEQYF.

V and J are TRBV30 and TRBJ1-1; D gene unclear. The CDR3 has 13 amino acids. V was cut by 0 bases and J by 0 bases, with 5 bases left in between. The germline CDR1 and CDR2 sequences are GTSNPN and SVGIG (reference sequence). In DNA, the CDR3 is TGTGCCTGGAGTGTCTCTGTGAACACTGAAGCTTTCTTT. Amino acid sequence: CAWSVSVNTEAFF.

The CDR3 is CASRILTGSAGELFF. The CDR3 DNA follows: TGTGCCAGCAGAATCCTGACAGGGTCAGCCGGGGAGCTGTTTTTT. The rearrangement joins TRBV6-5 to TRBJ2-2, with TRBD1 identical over 7 bases. V gave up 6 bases and J gave up 6 bases; unmatched junction bases: 10. Germline-derived CDR1 and CDR2 are MNHEY and SVGAGI. The CDR3 is made up of 15 amino acids.

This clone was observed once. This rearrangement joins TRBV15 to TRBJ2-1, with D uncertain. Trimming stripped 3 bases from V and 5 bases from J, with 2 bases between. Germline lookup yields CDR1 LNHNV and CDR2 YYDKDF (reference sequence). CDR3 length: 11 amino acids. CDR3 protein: CATSRNNEQFF. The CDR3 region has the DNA TGTGCCACCAGCAGGAACAATGAGCAGTTCTTC.

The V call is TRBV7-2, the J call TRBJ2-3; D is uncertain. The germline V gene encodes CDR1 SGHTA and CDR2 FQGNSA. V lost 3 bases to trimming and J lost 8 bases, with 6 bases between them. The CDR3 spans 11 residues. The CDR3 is CASSFKSTQYF. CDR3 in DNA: TGTGCCAGCAGCTTCAAAAGTACGCAGTATTTT.

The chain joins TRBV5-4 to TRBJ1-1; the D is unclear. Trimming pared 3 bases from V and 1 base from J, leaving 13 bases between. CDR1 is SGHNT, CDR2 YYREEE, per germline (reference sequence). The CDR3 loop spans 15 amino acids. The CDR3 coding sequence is TGTGCCAGCAGCTCCTATCGAACGGGGAACACTGAAGCTTTCTTT. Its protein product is CASSSYRTGNTEAFF.

The CDR3 sequence is CASSAGYEQYF. The DNA of the CDR3 is TGTGCCAGCAGCGCGGGCTACGAGCAGTACTTC. The J gene is TRBJ2-7, the V gene TRBV9; no clear D gene. Germline loops: CDR1 SGDLS, CDR2 YYNGEE. V was clipped by 3 bases and J by 3 bases, with 4 bases between them. The CDR3 sequence is 11 residues long.

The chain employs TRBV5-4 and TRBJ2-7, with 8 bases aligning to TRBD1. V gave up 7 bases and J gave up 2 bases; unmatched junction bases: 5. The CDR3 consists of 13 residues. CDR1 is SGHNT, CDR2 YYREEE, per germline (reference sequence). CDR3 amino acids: CASSGTGPYEQYF. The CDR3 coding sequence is TGTGCCAGCTCAGGGACAGGTCCCTACGAGCAGTACTTC.

CDR3 nucleotide sequence: TGTGCCAGCACCGAGGTGGGTCAGGGGATCTCTGAAGCTTTCTTT. Translation: CASTEVGQGISEAFF. This chain uses TRBV6-1 with TRBJ1-1, with D maybe TRBD1 (6 bases). CDR1 is MNHNS, CDR2 SASEGT, per germline. CDR3 length equals 15 residues. The ends were cut back, 7 bases at V and 6 bases at J, with 21 bases in the middle.

DNA for the CDR3: TGTGCCAGCAGCTTGGCAAGGACATTCGACCGGACCCAGTACTTC. It translates to CASSLARTFDRTQYF. This sequence joins TRBV5-4 and TRBJ2-5; D is perhaps TRBD1 (5 bases). The V gene lost 0 bases and the J gene lost 7 bases, with 16 bases spanning the gap. CDR1 SGHNT and CDR2 YYREEE come from the germline V gene (reference sequence). The CDR3 spans 15 residues. Based on the CDR3 plus reference TRBV5-4 and TRBJ2-5, the full variable domain is ETGVTQSPTHLIKTRGQQVTLRCSSQSGHNTVSWYQQALGQGPQFIFQYYREEENGRGNFPPRFSGLQFPNYSSELNVNALELDDSALYLCASSLARTFDRTQYFGPGTRLLVL.

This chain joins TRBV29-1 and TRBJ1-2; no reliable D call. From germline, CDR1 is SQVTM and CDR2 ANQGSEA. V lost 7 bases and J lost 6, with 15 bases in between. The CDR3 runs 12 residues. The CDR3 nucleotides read TGCAGCGCCAACGTGGGTTGGGATGGCTACACCTTC. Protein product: CSANVGWDGYTF.

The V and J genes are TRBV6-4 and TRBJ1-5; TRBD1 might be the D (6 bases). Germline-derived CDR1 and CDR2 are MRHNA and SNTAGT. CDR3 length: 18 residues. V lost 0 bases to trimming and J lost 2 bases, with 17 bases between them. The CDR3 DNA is TGTGCCAGCAGTGACTCGTCCCAGGGGCACTCAGGCAATCAGCCCCAGCATTTT. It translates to CASSDSSQGHSGNQPQHF.

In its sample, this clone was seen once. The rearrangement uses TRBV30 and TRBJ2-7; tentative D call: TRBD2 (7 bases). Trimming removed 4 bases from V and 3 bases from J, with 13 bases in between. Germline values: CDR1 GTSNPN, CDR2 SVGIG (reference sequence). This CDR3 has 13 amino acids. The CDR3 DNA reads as TGTGCCTGGAACGGGGGGCCGGGCTACGAGCAGTACTTC. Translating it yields CAWNGGPGYEQYF.

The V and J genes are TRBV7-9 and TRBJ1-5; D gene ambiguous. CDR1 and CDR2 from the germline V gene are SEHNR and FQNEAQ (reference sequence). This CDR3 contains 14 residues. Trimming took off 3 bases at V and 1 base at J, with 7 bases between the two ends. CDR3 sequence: CASSFTGSNQPQHF. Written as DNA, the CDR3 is TGTGCCAGCAGCTTCACTGGGAGCAATCAGCCCCAGCATTTT. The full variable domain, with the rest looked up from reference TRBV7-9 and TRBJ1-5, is DTGVSQNPRHKITKRGQNVTFRCDPISEHNRLYWYRQTLGQGPEFLTYFQNEAQLEKSRLLSDRFSAERPKGSFSTLEIQRTEQGDSAMYLCASSFTGSNQPQHFGDGTRLSIL.

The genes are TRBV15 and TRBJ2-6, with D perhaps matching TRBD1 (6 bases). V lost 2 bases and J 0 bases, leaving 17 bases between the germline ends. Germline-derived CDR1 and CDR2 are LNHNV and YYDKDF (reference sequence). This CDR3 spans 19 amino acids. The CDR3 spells CATSRPNAGDNSGANVLTF. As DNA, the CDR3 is TGTGCCACCAGCAGACCTAACGCAGGGGACAACTCTGGGGCCAACGTCCTGACTTTC.

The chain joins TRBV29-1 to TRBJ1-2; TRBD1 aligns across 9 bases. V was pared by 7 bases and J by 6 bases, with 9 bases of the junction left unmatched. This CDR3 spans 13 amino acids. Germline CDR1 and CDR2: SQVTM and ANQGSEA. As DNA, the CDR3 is TGCAGCGCAGACCGGACAGGGGAAGATGGCTACACCTTC. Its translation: CSADRTGEDGYTF.

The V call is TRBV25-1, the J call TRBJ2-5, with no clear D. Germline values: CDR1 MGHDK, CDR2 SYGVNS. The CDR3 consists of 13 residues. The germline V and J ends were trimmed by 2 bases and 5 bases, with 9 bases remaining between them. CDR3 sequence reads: CASSETPVETQYF. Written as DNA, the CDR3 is TGTGCCAGCAGTGAAACCCCTGTGGAGACCCAGTACTTC. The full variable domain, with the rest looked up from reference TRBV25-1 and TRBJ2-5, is EADIYQTPRYLVIGTGKKITLECSQTMGHDKMYWYQQDPGMELHLIHYSYGVNSTEKGDLSSESTVSRIRTEHFPLTLESARPSHTSQYLCASSETPVETQYFGPGTRLLVL.

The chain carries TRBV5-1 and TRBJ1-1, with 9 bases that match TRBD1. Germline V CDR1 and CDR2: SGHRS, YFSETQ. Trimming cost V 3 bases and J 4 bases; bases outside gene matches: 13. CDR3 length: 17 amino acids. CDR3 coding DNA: TGCGCCAGCAGCTGGGTGTCAACAGGGGGCTCGGGCACTGAAGCTTTCTTT. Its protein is CASSWVSTGGSGTEAFF. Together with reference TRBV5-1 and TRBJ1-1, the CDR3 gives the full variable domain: KAGVTQTPRYLIKTRGQQVTLSCSPISGHRSVSWYQQTPGQGLQFLFEYFSETQRNKGNFPGRFSGRQFSNSRSEMNVSTLELGDSALYLCASSWVSTGGSGTEAFFGQGTRLTVV.

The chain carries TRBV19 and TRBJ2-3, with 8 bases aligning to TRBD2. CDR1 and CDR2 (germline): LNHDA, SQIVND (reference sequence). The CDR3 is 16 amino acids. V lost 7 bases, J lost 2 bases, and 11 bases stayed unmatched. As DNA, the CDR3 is TGTGCCAGTAAACCCGGGCGGGGGGCGTTCACAGATACGCAGTATTTT. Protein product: CASKPGRGAFTDTQYF.

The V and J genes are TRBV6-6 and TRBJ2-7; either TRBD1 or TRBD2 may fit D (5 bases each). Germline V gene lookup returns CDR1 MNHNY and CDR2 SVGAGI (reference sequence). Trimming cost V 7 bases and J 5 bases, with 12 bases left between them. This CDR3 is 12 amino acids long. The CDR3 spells CASTGTTHEQYF. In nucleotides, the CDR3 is TGTGCCAGCACCGGGACCACCCACGAGCAGTACTTC.

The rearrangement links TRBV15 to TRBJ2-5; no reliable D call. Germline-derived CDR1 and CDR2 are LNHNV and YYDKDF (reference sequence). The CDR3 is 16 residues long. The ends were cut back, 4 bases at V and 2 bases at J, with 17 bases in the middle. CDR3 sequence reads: CATSILWRRVQETQYF. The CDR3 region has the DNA TGTGCCACCAGCATCCTTTGGAGAAGGGTACAAGAGACCCAGTACTTC.

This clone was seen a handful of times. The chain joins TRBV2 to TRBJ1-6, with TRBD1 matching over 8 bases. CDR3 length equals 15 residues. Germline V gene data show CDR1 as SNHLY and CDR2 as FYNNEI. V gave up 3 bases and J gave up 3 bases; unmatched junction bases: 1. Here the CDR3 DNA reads TGTGCCAGCAGTGAGACAGGGGACTATAATTCACCCCTCCACTTT. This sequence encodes CASSETGDYNSPLHF.

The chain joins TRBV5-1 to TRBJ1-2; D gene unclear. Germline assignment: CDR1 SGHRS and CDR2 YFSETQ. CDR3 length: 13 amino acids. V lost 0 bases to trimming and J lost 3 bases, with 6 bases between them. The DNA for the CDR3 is TGCGCCAGCAGCTTGGCCTTCGACTATGGCTACACCTTC. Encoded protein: CASSLAFDYGYTF.

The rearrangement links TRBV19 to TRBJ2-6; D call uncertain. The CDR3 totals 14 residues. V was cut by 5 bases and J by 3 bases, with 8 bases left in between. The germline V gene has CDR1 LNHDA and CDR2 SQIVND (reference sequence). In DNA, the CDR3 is TGTGCCAGTAGTCCAGGCTTTGGGGCCAACGTCCTGACTTTC. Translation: CASSPGFGANVLTF.

As DNA, the CDR3 is TGTGCCAGTAGTATATCAACCGGGACAGGGAATTCACCCCTCCACTTT. Its translation is CASSISTGTGNSPLHF. The chain couples TRBV19 to TRBJ1-6, with 9 bases identical to TRBD1. The CDR3 runs 16 residues. CDR1 and CDR2 (germline): LNHDA, SQIVND (reference sequence). Germline trimming cut 2 bases from V and 7 bases from J; bases unmatched to any gene: 6.

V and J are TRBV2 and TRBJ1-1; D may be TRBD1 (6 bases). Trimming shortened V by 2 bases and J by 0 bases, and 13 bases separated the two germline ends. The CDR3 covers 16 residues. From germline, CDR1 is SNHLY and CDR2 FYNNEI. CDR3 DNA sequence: TGTGCCAGCAGTGAATTGGGGACAAGGATGAACACTGAAGCTTTCTTT. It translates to CASSELGTRMNTEAFF.